The 9 T cell receptor beta chains below all came from one sample that was sequenced in a study of CD8 T cells in ankylosing spondylitis. TCRdb re-derived calls from the 5' RACE reads in MiXCR, one entry per CDR3 protein. The table records 250,000 to 400,000 distinct CDR3 sequences, 11% of them present only once. Sequenced: blood, either unsorted or a sorted T cell fraction (not recorded which). Source of these receptors: a female donor with ankylosing spondylitis or in good health (not recorded which).

The chain joins TRBV7-6 to TRBJ1-1; D gene uncertain. Trimming removed 1 base from V and 3 bases from J, with 9 bases in between. Germline CDR1 and CDR2: SGHVS and FNYEAQ. CDR3 size: 14 residues. For the CDR3, the DNA is TGTGCCAGCAGCTTAGGATCTAGGGACACTGAAGCTTTCTTT. It specifies CASSLGSRDTEAFF. Combining the CDR3 with reference TRBV7-6 and TRBJ1-1 gives the whole variable domain GAGVSQSPRYKVTKRGQDVALRCDPISGHVSLYWYRQALGQGPEFLTYFNYEAQQDKSGLPNDRFSAERPEGSISTLTIQRTEQRDSAMYRCASSLGSRDTEAFFGQGTRLTVV.

This clonotype was detected many times. The chain joins TRBV20-1 to TRBJ1-1, with 9 positions matching TRBD1. V lost 6 bases and J lost 3; bases outside the gene matches: 5. The CDR3 extends over 13 amino acids. CDR1 DFQATT and CDR2 SNEGSKA come from the germline V gene (reference sequence). The CDR3 DNA sequence: TGCAGTGCAATTGACAGGGGGGACACTGAAGCTTTCTTT. Its translation is CSAIDRGDTEAFF.

This clonotype was seen only a few times. V gene TRBV14 combines with J gene TRBJ1-5; tentative D call: TRBD1 (6 bases). The V and J ends lost 0 bases and 6 bases respectively, with 9 bases between them. This CDR3 is 14 amino acids long. Germline V gene sequence: CDR1 SGHDN, CDR2 FVKESK. The CDR3 bases are TGTGCCAGCAGCCAAGAGGGGGCCGGTCAGCCCCAGCATTTT. Its protein product is CASSQEGAGQPQHF.

Ten or more counts support this clonotype. This chain joins TRBV10-3 and TRBJ2-5; TRBD2 aligns across 12 bases. Per the germline V gene, CDR1 is ENHRY and CDR2 is SYGVKD. J gave up 4 bases and V 3 bases, and 6 bases lay outside the gene matches. The CDR3 sequence is 16 residues long. This chain's CDR3 is CAISDATSGGSETQYF. The CDR3, as DNA: TGTGCCATCAGTGACGCGACTAGCGGGGGTTCAGAGACCCAGTACTTC.

This clonotype showed up many times. This chain connects TRBV20-1 to TRBJ1-6, with 9 nucleotides matching TRBD1. Germline V gives CDR1 DFQATT, CDR2 SNEGSKA (reference sequence). V lost 6 bases and J lost 7; bases outside the gene matches: 10. The CDR3 is made up of 15 amino acids. The CDR3 nucleotides are TGCAGTGCCCATACCCCGACAGGGGGGAATTCACCCCTCCACTTT. As protein: CSAHTPTGGNSPLHF.

There are many counts of this clonotype. The CDR3 DNA is TGTGCCAGCTCGACTAGCGGGAGGGGTAATGAGCAGTTCTTC. It codes for CASSTSGRGNEQFF. The V and J genes are TRBV28 and TRBJ2-1; 14 nucleotides agree with TRBD2. Germline V CDR1 and CDR2: MDHEN, SYDVKM. This CDR3 spans 14 amino acids. V dropped 8 bases and J dropped 7; count of bases not matched to a gene: 4.

The chain carries TRBV11-2 and TRBJ2-1, with TRBD2 identical over 10 bases. In germline, CDR1 is SGHAT, CDR2 FQNNGV. Germline trimming cut 1 base from V and 7 bases from J; bases unmatched to any gene: 16. The CDR3 covers 19 residues. CDR3 sequence (DNA): TGTGCCAGCAGCTTAGTGGGCAGGGGGCTAGCGGGAGTTGGAAATGAGCAGTTCTTC. The encoded protein is CASSLVGRGLAGVGNEQFF.

The J gene is TRBJ2-2, the V gene TRBV2; no reliable D call. The CDR3 has 11 residues. V lost 7 bases and J lost 3, with 3 bases in between. Germline lookup yields CDR1 SNHLY and CDR2 FYNNEI. CDR3 DNA: TGTGCCAGCAAGGACACCGGGGAGCTGTTTTTT. Translated, it gives CASKDTGELFF.

Ten or more counts support this clonotype. The CDR3 protein is CSARLLRVRTDTQYF. The CDR3 coding sequence is TGCAGTGCTAGACTCCTCAGGGTCCGCACAGATACGCAGTATTTT. The chain combines TRBV20-1 with TRBJ2-3, with D maybe TRBD1 (5 bases). Germline V CDR1 and CDR2: DFQATT, SNEGSKA (reference sequence). The ends were cut back, 2 bases at V and 1 base at J, with 13 bases in the middle. The CDR3 spans 15 residues.